This T cell receptor (beta chain) emerged from a study of blood T cell repertoires in COVID-19. V shed 2 bases and J shed 3 bases, with 10 bases lying between them. Per the germline V gene, CDR1 is KGHSH and CDR2 is LQKENI. The CDR3 has 15 residues. Repertoires were generated with immunoSEQ multiplex PCR, while TCRdb's copy carries only in-frame clones and drops some. Of fewer than 180,000 clones listed, around 84% are singletons. The V call is TRBV18, the J call TRBJ2-2, with D perhaps TRBD1 (5 bases). This TCR derives from a man in his 70s with acute or convalescent COVID-19. Sequenced sample: peripheral blood. The CDR3, as DNA: TGTGCCAGCTCACCAGACAGACTGTACACCGGGGAGCTGTTTTTT. Encoded protein: CASSPDRLYTGELFF.